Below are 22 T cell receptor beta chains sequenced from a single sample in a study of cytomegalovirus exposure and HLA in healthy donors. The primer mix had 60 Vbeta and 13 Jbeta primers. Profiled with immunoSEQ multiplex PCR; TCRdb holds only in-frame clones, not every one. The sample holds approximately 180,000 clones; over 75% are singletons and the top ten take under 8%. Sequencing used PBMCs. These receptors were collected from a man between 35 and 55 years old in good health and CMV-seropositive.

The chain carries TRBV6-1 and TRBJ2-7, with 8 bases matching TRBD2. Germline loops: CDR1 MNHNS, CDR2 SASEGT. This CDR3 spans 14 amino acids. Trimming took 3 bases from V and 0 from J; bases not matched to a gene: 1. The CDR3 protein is CASSETSDSYEQYF. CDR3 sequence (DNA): TGTGCCAGCAGTGAGACTAGCGACTCCTACGAGCAGTACTTC.

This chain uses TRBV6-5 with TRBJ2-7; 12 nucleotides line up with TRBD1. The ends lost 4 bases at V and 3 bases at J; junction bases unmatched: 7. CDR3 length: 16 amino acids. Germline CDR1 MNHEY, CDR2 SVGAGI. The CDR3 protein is CASSSQGTGGDYEQYF. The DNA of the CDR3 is TGTGCCAGCAGTTCCCAAGGGACAGGGGGCGACTACGAGCAGTACTTC.

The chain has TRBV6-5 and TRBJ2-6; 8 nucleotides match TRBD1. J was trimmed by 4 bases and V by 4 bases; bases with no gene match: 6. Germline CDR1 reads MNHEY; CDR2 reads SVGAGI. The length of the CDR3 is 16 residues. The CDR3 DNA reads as TGTGCCAGCAGTTCAGGGGGCGCGGCCGGGGCCAACGTCCTGACTTTC. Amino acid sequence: CASSSGGAAGANVLTF.

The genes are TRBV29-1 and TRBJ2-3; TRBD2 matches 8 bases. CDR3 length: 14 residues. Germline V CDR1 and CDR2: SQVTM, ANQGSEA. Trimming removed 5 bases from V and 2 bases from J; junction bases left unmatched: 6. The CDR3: CSVTGGPDTDTQYF. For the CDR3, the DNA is TGCAGCGTTACGGGAGGGCCGGACACAGATACGCAGTATTTT.

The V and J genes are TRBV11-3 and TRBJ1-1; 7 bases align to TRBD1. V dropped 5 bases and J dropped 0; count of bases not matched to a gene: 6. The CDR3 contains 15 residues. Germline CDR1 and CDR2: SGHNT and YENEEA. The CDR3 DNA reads TGTGCCAGCAGCCCGCAGGGGGGCGTGAACACTGAAGCTTTCTTT. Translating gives CASSPQGGVNTEAFF.

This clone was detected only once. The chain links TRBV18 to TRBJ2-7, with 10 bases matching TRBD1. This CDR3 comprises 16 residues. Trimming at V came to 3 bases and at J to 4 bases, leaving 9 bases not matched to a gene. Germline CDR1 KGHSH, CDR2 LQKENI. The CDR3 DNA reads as TGTGCCAGCTCACCGCGGAGCCCGGGACAGGGGTACGAGCAGTACTTC. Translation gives CASSPRSPGQGYEQYF.

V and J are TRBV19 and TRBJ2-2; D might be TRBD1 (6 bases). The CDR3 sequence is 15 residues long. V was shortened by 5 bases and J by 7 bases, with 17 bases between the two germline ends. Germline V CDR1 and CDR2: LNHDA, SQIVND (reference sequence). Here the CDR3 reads CASSPSGQGHGELFF. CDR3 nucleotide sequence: TGTGCCAGTAGTCCCTCGGGGCAGGGGCACGGGGAGCTGTTTTTT.

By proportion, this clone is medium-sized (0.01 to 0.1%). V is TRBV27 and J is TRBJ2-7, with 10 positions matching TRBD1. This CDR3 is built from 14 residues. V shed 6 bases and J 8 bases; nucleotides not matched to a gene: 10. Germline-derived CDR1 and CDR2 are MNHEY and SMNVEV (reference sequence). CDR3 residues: CASSPGQGVGKQYF. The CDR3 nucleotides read TGTGCCAGCAGCCCCGGACAGGGGGTAGGGAAGCAGTACTTC.

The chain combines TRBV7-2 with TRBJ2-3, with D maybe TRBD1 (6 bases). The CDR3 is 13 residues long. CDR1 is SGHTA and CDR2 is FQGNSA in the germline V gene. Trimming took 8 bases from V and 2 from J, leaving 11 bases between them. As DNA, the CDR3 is TGTGCCAGCGGGGACATCTTCACAGATACGCAGTATTTT. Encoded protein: CASGDIFTDTQYF.

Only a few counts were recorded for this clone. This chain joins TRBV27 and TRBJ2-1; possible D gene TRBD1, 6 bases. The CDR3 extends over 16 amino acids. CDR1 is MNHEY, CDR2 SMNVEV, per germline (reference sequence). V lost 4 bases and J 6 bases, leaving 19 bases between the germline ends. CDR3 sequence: CASSSSVTGTFNEQFF. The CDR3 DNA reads TGTGCCAGCAGTTCTTCCGTAACAGGGACGTTCAATGAGCAGTTCTTC.

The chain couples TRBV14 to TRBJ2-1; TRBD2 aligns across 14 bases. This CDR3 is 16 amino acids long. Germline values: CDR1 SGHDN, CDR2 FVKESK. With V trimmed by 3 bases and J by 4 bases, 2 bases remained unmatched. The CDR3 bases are TGTGCCAGCAGCCACGGGACTAGCGGGAGTTACAATGAGCAGTTCTTC. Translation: CASSHGTSGSYNEQFF.

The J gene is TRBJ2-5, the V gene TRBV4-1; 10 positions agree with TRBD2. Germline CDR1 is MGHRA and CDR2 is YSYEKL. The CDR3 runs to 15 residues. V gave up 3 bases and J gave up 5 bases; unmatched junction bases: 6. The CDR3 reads CASSHPGLARETQYF. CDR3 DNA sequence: TGCGCCAGCAGCCACCCGGGACTAGCGAGGGAGACCCAGTACTTC.

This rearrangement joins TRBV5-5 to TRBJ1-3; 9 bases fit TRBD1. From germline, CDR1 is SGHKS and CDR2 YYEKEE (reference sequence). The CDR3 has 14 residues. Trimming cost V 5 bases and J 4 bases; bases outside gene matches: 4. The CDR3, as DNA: TGTGCCAGCAGTCAACAGGGGGCAGGAAACACCATATATTTT. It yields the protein CASSQQGAGNTIYF.

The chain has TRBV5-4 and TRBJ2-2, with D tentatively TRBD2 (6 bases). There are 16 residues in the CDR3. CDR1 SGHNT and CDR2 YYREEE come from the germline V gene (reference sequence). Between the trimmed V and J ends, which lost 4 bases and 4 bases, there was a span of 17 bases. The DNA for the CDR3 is TGTGCCAGCAGCCCCAAGGGGCGAGCGGGCACCGGGGAGCTGTTTTTT. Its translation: CASSPKGRAGTGELFF.

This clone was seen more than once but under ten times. For the CDR3, the DNA is TGCAGCGTTGTGCTAGCAGGAGAGACCCAGTACTTC. It encodes CSVVLAGETQYF. The chain combines TRBV29-1 with TRBJ2-5; weak D call: TRBD2 (5 bases). Trimming pared 4 bases from V and 4 bases from J, leaving 10 bases between. Germline loops: CDR1 SQVTM, CDR2 ANQGSEA. This CDR3 comprises 12 residues.

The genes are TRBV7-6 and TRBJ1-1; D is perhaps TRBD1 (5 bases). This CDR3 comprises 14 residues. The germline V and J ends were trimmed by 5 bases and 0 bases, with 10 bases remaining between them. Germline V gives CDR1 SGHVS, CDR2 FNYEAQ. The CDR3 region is CASSQTVVNTEAFF. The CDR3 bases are TGTGCCAGCAGCCAGACAGTGGTGAACACTGAAGCTTTCTTT. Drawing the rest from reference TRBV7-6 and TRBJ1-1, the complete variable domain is GAGVSQSPRYKVTKRGQDVALRCDPISGHVSLYWYRQALGQGPEFLTYFNYEAQQDKSGLPNDRFSAERPEGSISTLTIQRTEQRDSAMYRCASSQTVVNTEAFFGQGTRLTVV.

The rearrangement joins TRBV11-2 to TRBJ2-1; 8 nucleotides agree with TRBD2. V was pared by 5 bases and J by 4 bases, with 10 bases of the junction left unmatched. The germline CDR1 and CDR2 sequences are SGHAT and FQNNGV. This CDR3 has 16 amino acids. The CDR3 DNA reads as TGTGCCAGCAGCGGAGACGGGACTAGAGGTTACAATGAGCAGTTCTTC. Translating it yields CASSGDGTRGYNEQFF.

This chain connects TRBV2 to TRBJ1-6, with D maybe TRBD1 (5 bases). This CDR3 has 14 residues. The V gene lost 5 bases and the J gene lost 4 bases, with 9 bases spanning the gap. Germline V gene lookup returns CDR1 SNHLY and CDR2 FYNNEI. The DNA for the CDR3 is TGTGCCAGCAGTCAGGGATCGTATAATTCACCCCTCCACTTT. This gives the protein CASSQGSYNSPLHF.

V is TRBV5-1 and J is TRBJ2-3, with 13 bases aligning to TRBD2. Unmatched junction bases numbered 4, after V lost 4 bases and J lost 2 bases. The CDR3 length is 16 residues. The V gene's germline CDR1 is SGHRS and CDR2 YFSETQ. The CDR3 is CASSRGLAGPTDTQYF. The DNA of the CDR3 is TGCGCCAGCAGCAGGGGACTAGCGGGGCCCACAGATACGCAGTATTTT.

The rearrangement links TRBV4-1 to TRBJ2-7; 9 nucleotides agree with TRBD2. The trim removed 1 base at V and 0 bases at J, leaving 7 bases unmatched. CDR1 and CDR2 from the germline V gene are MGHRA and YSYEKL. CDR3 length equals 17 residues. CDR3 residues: CASSQGVPSGISYEQYF. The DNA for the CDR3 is TGCGCCAGCAGCCAAGGGGTCCCTAGCGGGATCTCCTACGAGCAGTACTTC.

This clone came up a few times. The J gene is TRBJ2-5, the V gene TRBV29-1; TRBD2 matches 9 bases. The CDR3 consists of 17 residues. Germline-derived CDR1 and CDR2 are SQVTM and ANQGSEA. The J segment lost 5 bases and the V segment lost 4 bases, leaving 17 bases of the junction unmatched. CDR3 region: CSVGRASGAGKWETQYF. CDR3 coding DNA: TGCAGCGTTGGAAGGGCTAGCGGGGCAGGGAAATGGGAGACCCAGTACTTC.

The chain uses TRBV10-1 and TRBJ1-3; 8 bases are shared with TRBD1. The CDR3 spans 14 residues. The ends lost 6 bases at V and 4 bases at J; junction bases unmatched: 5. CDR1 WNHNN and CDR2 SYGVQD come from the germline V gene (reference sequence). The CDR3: CASRRTGTGNTIYF. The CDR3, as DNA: TGCGCCAGCAGGAGGACAGGGACAGGAAACACCATATATTTT.